This T cell receptor beta chain was identified in a study of T cell responses to AZD1222 COVID-19 vaccine. Concerning this clone itself: Its cognate antigen is unknown.

General observations from the study: The study found Spike-specific TCR breadth and depth rose after two AZD1222 doses.

The V gene's germline CDR1 is LNHDA and CDR2 SQIVND (reference sequence). Trimming pared 5 bases from V and 4 bases from J, leaving 20 bases between. The CDR3 extends over 16 amino acids. TCRdb keeps only in-frame clones here, not all; method: immunoSEQ multiplex PCR. Of some 160,000 clones listed, 70% to 90% are singletons. This clonotype was sampled from an adult who received the AZD1222 COVID-19 vaccine. This specimen was peripheral blood, taken 28 days after the second AZD1222 dose. V is TRBV19 and J is TRBJ2-5, with D possibly called TRBD1 or TRBD2 (6 bases each). CDR3 DNA sequence: TGTGCCAGTAGTCCCGACAGGTGGGGGGTCCTAGAGACCCAGTACTTC. Translation gives CASSPDRWGVLETQYF.